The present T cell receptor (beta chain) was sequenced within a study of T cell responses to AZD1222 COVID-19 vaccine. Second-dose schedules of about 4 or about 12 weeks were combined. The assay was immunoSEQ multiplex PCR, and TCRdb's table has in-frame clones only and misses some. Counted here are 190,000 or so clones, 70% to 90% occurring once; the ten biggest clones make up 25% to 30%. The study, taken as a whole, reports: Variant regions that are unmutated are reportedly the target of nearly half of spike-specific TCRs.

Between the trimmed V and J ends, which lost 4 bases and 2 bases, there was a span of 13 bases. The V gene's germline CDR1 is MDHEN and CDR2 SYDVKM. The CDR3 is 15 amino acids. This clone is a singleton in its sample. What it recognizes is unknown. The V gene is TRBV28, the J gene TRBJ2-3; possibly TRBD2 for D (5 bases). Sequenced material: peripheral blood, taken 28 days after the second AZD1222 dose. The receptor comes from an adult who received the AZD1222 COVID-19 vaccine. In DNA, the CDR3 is TGTGCCAGCAGTTCAGCGGCCACTTTCACAGATACGCAGTATTTT. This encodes CASSSAATFTDTQYF.